The present TCR beta chain was sequenced within a study of blood T cell repertoires in COVID-19. Study in general: Both acute and convalescent COVID-19 samples were obtained from the United States, Italy and Spain. PBMCs, B-cell-depleted T cells, or T cells provided the cDNA or gDNA that made up the material.

In the authors' methods: Quantification of nucleated cells was approximated via reference gene primer amplification. Method: immunoSEQ multiplex PCR; TCRdb's copy keeps in-frame clones and lacks some. For V, J and clone size, that table is used; D and trimming come from the DNA. Of fewer than 150,000 clones listed, about 88% were seen once; the top ten hold over 9.5%. CDR1 is SGHTA and CDR2 is FQGNSA in the germline V gene. This CDR3 is 14 amino acids long. V lost 6 bases and J lost 0, with 9 bases in between. The chain couples TRBV7-2 to TRBJ2-1; the D is unclear. This receptor was identified in a man in his fifties with active or convalescent COVID-19. Sequenced material: peripheral blood. CDR3 bases: TGTGCCAGCAGACCCCGGAGCTCCTACAATGAGCAGTTCTTC. Translating gives CASRPRSSYNEQFF.